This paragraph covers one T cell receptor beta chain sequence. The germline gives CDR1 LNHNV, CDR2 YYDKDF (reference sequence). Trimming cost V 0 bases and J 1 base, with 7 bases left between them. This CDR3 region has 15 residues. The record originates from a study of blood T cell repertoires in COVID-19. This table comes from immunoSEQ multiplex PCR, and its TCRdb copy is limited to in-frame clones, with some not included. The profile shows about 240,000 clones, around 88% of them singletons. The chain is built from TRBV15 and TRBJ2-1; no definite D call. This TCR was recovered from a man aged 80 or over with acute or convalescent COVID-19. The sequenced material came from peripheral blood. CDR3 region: CATSRDPASYNEQFF. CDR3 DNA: TGTGCCACCAGCAGAGATCCAGCGTCCTACAATGAGCAGTTCTTC.